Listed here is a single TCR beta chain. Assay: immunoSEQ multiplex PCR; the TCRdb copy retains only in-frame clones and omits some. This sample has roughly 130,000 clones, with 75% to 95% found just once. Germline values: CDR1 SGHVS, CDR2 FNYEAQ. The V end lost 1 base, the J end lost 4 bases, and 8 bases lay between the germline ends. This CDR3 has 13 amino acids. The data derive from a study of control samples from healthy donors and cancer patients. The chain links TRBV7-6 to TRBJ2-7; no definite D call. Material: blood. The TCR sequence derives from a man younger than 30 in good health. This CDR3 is CASSLESGYEQYF. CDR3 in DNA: TGTGCCAGCAGCTTAGAGTCTGGTTACGAGCAGTACTTC.